This T cell receptor beta chain was identified during a study of blood T cell repertoires in COVID-19. Overall study: Acute-phase and convalescent COVID-19 samples originated in the United States, Italy and Spain. From T cells, B-cell-depleted T cells, or PBMCs came the material, which was cDNA or gDNA.

J was trimmed by 2 bases and V by 3 bases; bases with no gene match: 4. Germline V gives CDR1 SEHNR, CDR2 FQNEAQ (reference sequence). This CDR3 comprises 15 residues. In the authors' workflow: Reference gene primers were amplified, and this amplification served to estimate nucleated cell counts. Profiling relied on immunoSEQ multiplex PCR, and the TCRdb table lists in-frame clones only, not all of them. V and J calls and clone size are given by that table; D and trimming were obtained from the DNA. The repertoire has about 69,000 clones, roughly nine tenths of them found once; the top ten carry about 5.1%.

The sample was peripheral blood. This clonotype was obtained from a woman between 18 and 29 years old with acute or convalescent COVID-19. This rearrangement joins TRBV7-9 to TRBJ1-2; 9 positions agree with TRBD1. CDR3 nucleotides: TGTGCCAGCAGCTTCTCGGACAGGGGAAACTATGGCTACACCTTC. Translating it yields CASSFSDRGNYGYTF.